This T cell receptor beta chain was recovered during a study of cytomegalovirus exposure and HLA in healthy donors. Points on this clone: Its antigen is as yet unknown.

In germline, CDR1 is SGHVS, CDR2 FQNEAQ. The V segment lost 8 bases and the J segment 2 bases; nucleotides outside the gene matches: 8. The CDR3 has 14 amino acids. Whole-study findings and limits: Most TCR sequences showed up rarely, but some public TCRs showed up in many donors. Researchers catalogued 150 or so TCR beta chains as cytomegalovirus-associated.

Libraries were prepared by immunoSEQ multiplex PCR; TCRdb keeps only in-frame clonotypes and omits some of them. The top ten clones hold just under 6.5% of a sample with 90,000 to 150,000 clones, roughly 88% of them seen once. V is TRBV7-8 and J is TRBJ2-7; 8 bases match TRBD2. Sequencing input: PBMCs. This receptor was taken from a woman aged 18-35 years in good health and CMV-seropositive. The CDR3 region has the DNA TGTGCCAGCTCACAGACTAGCGTACCCTACGAGCAGTACTTC. Its translation is CASSQTSVPYEQYF.